Listed below are T cell receptor beta chains from one sample, sequenced in a study of T cells after yellow fever vaccination. TCRdb re-derived calls from the 5' RACE reads in MiXCR, one entry per CDR3 protein. The table records 100,000 to 150,000 distinct CDR3 sequences, around 15% of them present only once. The source was CD8+ T cells sorted from PBMCs, collected 5 days after the yellow fever booster vaccination. The receptors here all came from a man aged 18 to 29 who received the YFV17D yellow fever vaccine. CDR3s include the opening cysteine and the closing phenylalanine or tryptophan. D genes are given only for firm matches. Rows give clone size only sometimes, using once, few, many, or a class for an expanded clone.

TRBD1	TRBV25-1	TRBJ2-2	NA	CASREGDREAGELFF	TGTGCCAGCAGGGAAGGAGACAGGGAAGCCGGGGAGCTGTTTTTT
NA	TRBV10-3	TRBJ2-5	NA	CAISEGDSREGETQYF	TGTGCCATCAGTGAGGGAGATTCAAGGGAAGGCGAGACCCAGTACTTC
NA	TRBV28	TRBJ1-2	few	CASSLNLGGISGYTF	TGTGCCAGCAGTTTGAATTTGGGCGGAATCTCGGGCTACACCTTC
NA	TRBV4-1	TRBJ2-1	NA	CASSQIQGNEQFF	TGCGCCAGCAGCCAAATACAGGGAAATGAGCAGTTCTTC
TRBD1	TRBV5-5	TRBJ2-3	NA	CASSLVQDRGWTDTQYF	TGTGCCAGCAGCTTGGTTCAGGACAGGGGGTGGACAGATACGCAGTATTTT
NA	TRBV6-1	TRBJ2-1	few	CASSTSGSYNEQFF	TGTGCCAGCTCGACTAGTGGGTCCTACAATGAGCAGTTCTTC
NA	TRBV9	TRBJ2-5	NA	CASSAGLGRETQYF	TGTGCCAGCAGCGCGGGACTCGGCAGGGAGACCCAGTACTTC
TRBD1	TRBV19	TRBJ2-7	NA	CASSIRDSYEQYF	TGTGCCAGTAGTATCCGGGACAGCTACGAGCAGTACTTC
NA	TRBV13	TRBJ2-1	once	CASVVAGTYNEQFF	TGTGCCAGCGTCGTCGCAGGGACCTACAATGAGCAGTTCTTC
NA	TRBV4-3	TRBJ1-1	NA	CASSQAGTGMNTEAFF	TGCGCCAGCAGCCAAGCCGGGACGGGCATGAACACTGAAGCTTTCTTT
NA	TRBV7-9	TRBJ2-5	few	CASSLVALRSETQYF	TGTGCCAGCAGCTTAGTCGCACTTAGATCGGAGACCCAGTACTTC
TRBD2	TRBV4-2	TRBJ2-5	many	CASSQDDIGRGEETQYF	TGTGCCAGCAGCCAAGATGATATAGGGCGGGGGGAGGAGACCCAGTACTTC
TRBD1	TRBV4-2	TRBJ2-3	NA	CASSQEDRTSTDTQYF	TGTGCCAGCAGCCAAGAGGACAGGACGTCCACAGATACGCAGTATTTT
TRBD1	TRBV7-8	TRBJ1-2	NA	CASSLALSDRGFRFGYTF	TGTGCCAGCAGCTTAGCGCTCTCGGACAGGGGGTTCCGGTTTGGCTACACCTTC
NA	TRBV9	TRBJ2-1	NA	CASSAPSAGAVNEQFF	TGTGCCAGCAGCGCGCCTAGCGCGGGGGCCGTAAATGAGCAGTTCTTC
TRBD1	TRBV7-6	TRBJ1-2	NA	CASSFGTDYGYTF	TGTGCCAGCAGCTTCGGGACAGATTATGGCTACACCTTC
TRBD1	TRBV6-2/TRBV6-3	TRBJ2-3	large	CASSYSMDRHTDTQYF	TGTGCCAGCAGTTACTCGATGGACAGGCACACAGATACGCAGTATTTT
TRBD2	TRBV4-3	TRBJ2-1	few	CASRPGTSAYNEQFF	TGCGCCAGCAGACCCGGGACTAGCGCCTACAATGAGCAGTTCTTC
NA	TRBV6-2/TRBV6-3	TRBJ2-5	few	CASSYESGRRYQETQYF	TGTGCCAGCAGTTACGAGTCTGGGCGACGGTACCAAGAGACCCAGTACTTC
NA	TRBV12-3/TRBV12-4	TRBJ1-1	few	CASSLVFSGTEAFF	TGTGCCAGCAGTTTAGTATTTTCGGGCACTGAAGCTTTCTTT
NA	TRBV4-2	TRBJ2-2	NA	CASSQVHTTTGELFF	TGTGCCAGCAGCCAAGTGCATACAACCACCGGGGAGCTGTTTTTT
NA	TRBV5-1	TRBJ2-3	NA	CASSPLRTSTDTQYF	TGCGCCAGCAGCCCTCTCCGCACTAGCACAGATACGCAGTATTTT
NA	TRBV27	TRBJ1-2	NA	CASSPKPYRGGYTF	TGTGCCAGCAGTCCGAAGCCCTACAGAGGGGGCTACACCTTC
TRBD1	TRBV29-1	TRBJ1-1	NA	CSARQGKNTEAFF	TGCAGCGCTAGACAGGGGAAGAACACTGAAGCTTTCTTT
NA	TRBV6-5	TRBJ1-3	NA	CASRDSSFSGNTIYF	TGTGCCAGCAGAGACTCGTCCTTCTCTGGAAACACCATATATTTT
NA	TRBV12-3/TRBV12-4	TRBJ2-3	few	CASRKDLTDTQYF	TGTGCCAGCCGGAAAGACCTCACAGATACGCAGTATTTT
NA	TRBV4-3	TRBJ1-2	few	CASSQGTNYGYTF	TGCGCCAGCAGCCAAGGGACTAACTATGGCTACACCTTC
NA	TRBV5-6	TRBJ1-2	NA	CASSQFEVHIYGYTF	TGTGCCAGCAGCCAATTTGAGGTACACATCTATGGCTACACCTTC
NA	TRBV7-2	TRBJ1-3	NA	CASSLHRTDYSGNTIYF	TGTGCCAGCAGCCTACATCGGACGGACTACTCTGGAAACACCATATATTTT
NA	TRBV12-3/TRBV12-4	TRBJ2-3	few	CASSFGYPTDTQYF	TGTGCCAGCAGTTTTGGGTATCCCACAGATACGCAGTATTTT
NA	TRBV30	TRBJ2-5	NA	CAWSDWQGETQYF	TGTGCCTGGAGTGACTGGCAGGGGGAGACCCAGTACTTC
NA	TRBV5-1	TRBJ1-1	few	CASGVHDLGTEAFF	TGCGCCAGCGGGGTTCACGACTTGGGCACTGAAGCTTTCTTT
NA	TRBV14	TRBJ2-4	NA	CASSQQGIAKNIQYF	TGTGCCAGCAGCCAACAGGGGATAGCCAAAAACATTCAGTACTTC
NA	TRBV6-5	TRBJ1-6	few	CASSYSPGGYSPLHF	TGTGCCAGCAGTTACTCTCCCGGAGGCTATTCACCCCTCCACTTT
TRBD2	TRBV6-4	TRBJ2-3	few	CASSDSTSGGRSTQYF	TGTGCCAGCAGTGACTCAACTAGCGGGGGCCGGAGTACGCAGTATTTT
TRBD1	TRBV4-3	TRBJ1-4	few	CASSQGQGATTNEKLFF	TGCGCCAGCAGTCAAGGTCAGGGGGCAACAACTAATGAAAAACTGTTTTTT